The 18 T cell receptor beta chains below come from one sample, sequenced in a study of T cells after yellow fever vaccination (dated by TCRdb to about 2019). The treatment or condition label, read with the paper, signifies: live attenuated yellow fever vaccine strain. The method was 5' RACE. The instrument was an Illumina HiSeq 2500. TCRdb applied fastp at Q25 and MiXCR to the public reads, then kept only in-frame beta chains. Rows merge per CDR3 protein into single entries with the most common DNA and genes. Present in this sample are some 120,000 distinct CDR3 sequences, 6.5% to 8% of which were seen just once. 2.5% of the sample lies in the top ten. The sequences come from CD4+ T cells sorted from PBMCs, collected roughly 10 days after the first yellow fever vaccination. The source of these receptors is a man aged 18 to 30 who received the YFV17D yellow fever vaccine.

Ten or more counts support this clonotype. This chain joins TRBV5-1 and TRBJ2-2; D is undetermined. Trimming took 2 bases from V and 0 from J, leaving 8 bases between them. The CDR3 is 15 amino acids. The germline V gene has CDR1 SGHRS and CDR2 YFSETQ. This CDR3 reads CASSLTGPNTGELFF. As DNA, the CDR3 is TGCGCCAGCAGCTTAACGGGCCCGAACACCGGGGAGCTGTTTTTT. Complete variable domain (other parts from reference TRBV5-1 and TRBJ2-2): KAGVTQTPRYLIKTRGQQVTLSCSPISGHRSVSWYQQTPGQGLQFLFEYFSETQRNKGNFPGRFSGRQFSNSRSEMNVSTLELGDSALYLCASSLTGPNTGELFFGEGSRLTVL.

This clonotype was detected many times. The V call is TRBV29-1, the J call TRBJ2-7, with D possibly called TRBD1 or TRBD2 (5 bases each). The germline V and J ends were trimmed by 7 bases and 5 bases, with 15 bases remaining between them. Germline V CDR1 and CDR2: SQVTM, ANQGSEA. This CDR3 is 12 amino acids long. In DNA form, the CDR3 reads TGCAGCGCTCAGGGACCCGCCGACGAGCAGTACTTC. As protein: CSAQGPADEQYF.

There are a few counts of this clonotype. The gene calls are TRBV19 and TRBJ1-1, with 7 bases lining up with TRBD1. Germline V gives CDR1 LNHDA, CDR2 SQIVND (reference sequence). This CDR3 comprises 13 residues. The V gene end was trimmed by 4 bases and the J gene end by 4 bases; junction bases not matched to a gene: 3. The CDR3 sequence is CASSRGQSTEAFF. The CDR3 nucleotides read TGTGCCAGTAGTAGGGGACAGAGCACTGAAGCTTTCTTT.

Many counts were recorded for this clonotype. V gene TRBV20-1 combines with J gene TRBJ2-1, with 11 bases matching TRBD2. Germline V lookup: CDR1 DFQATT, CDR2 SNEGSKA (reference sequence). There are 13 residues in the CDR3. Trimming at V came to 7 bases and at J to 4 bases, leaving 3 bases not matched to a gene. The CDR3 loop reads CSGGTSGYNEQFF. CDR3 bases: TGCAGTGGCGGGACTAGCGGATACAATGAGCAGTTCTTC.

This clonotype was seen many times. The chain carries TRBV4-3 and TRBJ2-2; D perhaps matches TRBD2 (5 bases). V was trimmed by 3 bases and J by 4 bases, leaving 18 bases between them. Germline lookup yields CDR1 LGHNA and CDR2 YSLEER. There are 17 residues in the CDR3. CDR3 sequence reads: CASSQRKAETATGELFF. The CDR3 DNA sequence: TGCGCCAGCAGCCAGAGAAAAGCGGAAACGGCCACCGGGGAGCTGTTTTTT.

This clonotype was seen repeatedly, ten times or more. The chain couples TRBV12-3 or TRBV12-4 to TRBJ1-1; D ambiguous. The V gene lost 6 bases and the J gene lost 1 base, with 9 bases spanning the gap. This CDR3 is built from 13 residues. The CDR3 nucleotides are TGTGCCAGCAGCATCCAGGAGAACACTGAAGCTTTCTTT. It yields the protein CASSIQENTEAFF.

V gene TRBV4-2 combines with J gene TRBJ1-1; D unresolved. The CDR3 is made up of 13 amino acids. The V end was cut by 10 bases, the J end by 1 base, with 13 bases between. Germline V CDR1 and CDR2: LGHNA, YNFKEQ. The CDR3 sequence is CAMSPRANTEAFF. In DNA, the CDR3 is TGTGCCATGAGCCCTAGGGCGAACACTGAAGCTTTCTTT.

Many counts were recorded for this clonotype. The chain couples TRBV7-2 to TRBJ2-3; possible D gene TRBD2, 5 bases. The V and J ends lost 1 base and 10 bases respectively, with 9 bases between them. CDR1 is SGHTA, CDR2 FQGNSA, per germline. The CDR3 is 12 amino acids. CDR3 sequence reads: CASSLGTGAQYF. The CDR3 DNA reads TGTGCCAGCAGCTTAGGGACTGGAGCGCAGTATTTT.

Ten or more counts support this clonotype. V and J are TRBV7-2 and TRBJ1-1; TRBD1 might be the D (5 bases). Germline V CDR1 and CDR2: SGHTA, FQGNSA. The CDR3 covers 14 residues. Trimming removed 5 bases at V and 11 bases at J, with 21 bases between. In nucleotides, the CDR3 is TGTGCCAGCAGCCCCAACTTTGGGGGGGGTGAGGCTTTCTTT. Translating it yields CASSPNFGGGEAFF.

This clonotype showed up many times. V and J are TRBV7-2 and TRBJ1-1; D might be TRBD1 (6 bases). Germline assignment: CDR1 SGHTA and CDR2 FQGNSA. Trimming pared 7 bases from V and 0 bases from J, leaving 12 bases between. There are 14 residues in the CDR3. The CDR3 DNA follows: TGTGCCAGCACCGCCGGGGGCTTGAACACTGAAGCTTTCTTT. Translation: CASTAGGLNTEAFF.

This chain connects TRBV28 to TRBJ2-2; 9 bases match TRBD1. The length of the CDR3 is 14 residues. CDR1 and CDR2 from the germline V gene are MDHEN and SYDVKM. Germline trimming cut 10 bases from V and 1 base from J; bases unmatched to any gene: 4. The chain's CDR3 is CATRQGGNTGELFF. CDR3 bases: TGTGCCACCCGACAGGGGGGGAACACCGGGGAGCTGTTTTTT.

In this sample, this clonotype turned up many times. J is TRBJ2-1 and V is TRBV5-5, with TRBD2 as a possible D gene (6 bases). Germline lookup yields CDR1 SGHKS and CDR2 YYEKEE (reference sequence). The CDR3 extends over 15 amino acids. Trimming removed 5 bases from V and 0 bases from J, with 12 bases in between. CDR3 region: CASRRLDGSYNEQFF. The CDR3 region has the DNA TGTGCCAGCAGGCGACTAGACGGCTCCTACAATGAGCAGTTCTTC.

This clonotype has ten or more counts. CDR3 nucleotide sequence: TGCGCCAGCAGCCAATCGACAGGACCCTACGAGCAGTACTTC. This translates into CASSQSTGPYEQYF. The chain has TRBV4-3 and TRBJ2-7; TRBD1 is a possible D gene (6 bases). V lost 2 bases and J 2 bases, leaving 10 bases between the germline ends. From germline, CDR1 is LGHNA and CDR2 YSLEER. The CDR3 loop spans 14 amino acids.

This clonotype appeared a few times. The V and J genes are TRBV20-1 and TRBJ2-1; either TRBD1 or TRBD2 may fit D (6 bases each). The germline gives CDR1 DFQATT, CDR2 SNEGSKA (reference sequence). The V and J ends lost 2 bases and 4 bases respectively, with 9 bases between them. The CDR3 is 13 amino acids. CDR3 DNA sequence: TGCAGTGCTAGATGGGGGGCTTACAATGAGCAGTTCTTC. Its protein is CSARWGAYNEQFF.

Ten or more counts support this clonotype. The J gene is TRBJ2-2, the V gene TRBV11-2; 7 bases are shared with TRBD1. The ends lost 3 bases at V and 4 bases at J; junction bases unmatched: 14. There are 18 residues in the CDR3. Looked up from germline, CDR1 is SGHAT and CDR2 is FQNNGV. CDR3 sequence (DNA): TGTGCCAGCAGCTTTCAATCCCCCTTGACAGGGTTCACCGGGGAGCTGTTTTTT. Translating gives CASSFQSPLTGFTGELFF.

As concerns this clonotype: A clone one base away is much larger, so this may be a read error. V gene TRBV5-6 combines with J gene TRBJ2-5, with D maybe TRBD1 (6 bases). V was clipped by 3 bases and J by 2 bases, with 17 bases between them. Germline lookup yields CDR1 SGHDT and CDR2 YYEEEE. The CDR3 is 16 residues long. The CDR3 spells CASSSPLLDRQETQYF. In DNA, the CDR3 is TGTGCCAGCAGCTCACCTCTCCTGGACAGACAAGAGACCCAGTACTTC.

This clonotype occurred a few times. The J gene is TRBJ2-3, the V gene TRBV4-3; D unresolved. The CDR3 consists of 14 residues. Trimming pared 3 bases from V and 2 bases from J, leaving 9 bases between. Looked up from germline, CDR1 is LGHNA and CDR2 is YSLEER. CDR3 protein: CASSQPGHTDTQYF. For the CDR3, the DNA is TGCGCCAGCAGCCAGCCTGGTCACACAGATACGCAGTATTTT.

This clonotype was detected ten times or more. This chain links TRBV6-2 or TRBV6-3 with TRBJ2-2; D not resolved. Germline-derived CDR1 and CDR2 are MNHEY and SVGEGT. This CDR3 region has 17 residues. The germline V and J ends were trimmed by 0 bases and 0 bases, with 11 bases remaining between them. DNA for the CDR3: TGTGCCAGCAGTTACTCGGTCGGCACGGCGAACACCGGGGAGCTGTTTTTT. This encodes CASSYSVGTANTGELFF.